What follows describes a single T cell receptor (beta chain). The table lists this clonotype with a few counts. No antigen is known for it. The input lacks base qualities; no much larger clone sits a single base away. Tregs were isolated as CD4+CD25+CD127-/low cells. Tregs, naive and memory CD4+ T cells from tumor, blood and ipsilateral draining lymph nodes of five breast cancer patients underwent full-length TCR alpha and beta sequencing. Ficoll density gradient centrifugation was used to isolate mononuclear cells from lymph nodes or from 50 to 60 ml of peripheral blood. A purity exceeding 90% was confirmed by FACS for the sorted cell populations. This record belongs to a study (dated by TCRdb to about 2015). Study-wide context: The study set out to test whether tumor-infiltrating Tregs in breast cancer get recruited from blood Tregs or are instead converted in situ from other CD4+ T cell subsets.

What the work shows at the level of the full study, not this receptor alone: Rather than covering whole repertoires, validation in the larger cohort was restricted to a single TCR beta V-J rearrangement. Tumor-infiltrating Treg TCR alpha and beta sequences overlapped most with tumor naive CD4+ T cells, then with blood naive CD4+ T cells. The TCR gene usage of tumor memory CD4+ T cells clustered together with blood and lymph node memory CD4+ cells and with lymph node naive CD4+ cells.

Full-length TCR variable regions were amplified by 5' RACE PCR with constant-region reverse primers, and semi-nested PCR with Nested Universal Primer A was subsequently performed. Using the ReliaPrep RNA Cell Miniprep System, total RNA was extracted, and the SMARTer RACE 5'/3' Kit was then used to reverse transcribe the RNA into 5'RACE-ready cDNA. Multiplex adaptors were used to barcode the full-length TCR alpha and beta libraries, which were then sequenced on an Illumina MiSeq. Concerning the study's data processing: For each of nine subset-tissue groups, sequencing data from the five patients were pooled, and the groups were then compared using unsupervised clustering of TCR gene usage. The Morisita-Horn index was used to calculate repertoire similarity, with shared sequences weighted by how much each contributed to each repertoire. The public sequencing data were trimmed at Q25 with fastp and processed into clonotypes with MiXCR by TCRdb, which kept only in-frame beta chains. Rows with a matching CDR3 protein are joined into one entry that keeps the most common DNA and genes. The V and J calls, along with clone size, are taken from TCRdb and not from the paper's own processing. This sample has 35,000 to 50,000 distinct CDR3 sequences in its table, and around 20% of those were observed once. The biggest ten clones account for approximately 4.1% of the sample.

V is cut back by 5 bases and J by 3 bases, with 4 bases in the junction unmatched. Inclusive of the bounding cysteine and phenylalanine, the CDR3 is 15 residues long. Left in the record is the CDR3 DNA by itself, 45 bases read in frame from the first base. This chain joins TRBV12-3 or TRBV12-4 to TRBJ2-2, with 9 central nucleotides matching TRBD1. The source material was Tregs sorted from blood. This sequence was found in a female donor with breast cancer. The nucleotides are TGTGCCAGCAGTCGACAGGGGGGGTACACCGGGGAGCTGTTTTTT. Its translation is CASSRQGGYTGELFF.